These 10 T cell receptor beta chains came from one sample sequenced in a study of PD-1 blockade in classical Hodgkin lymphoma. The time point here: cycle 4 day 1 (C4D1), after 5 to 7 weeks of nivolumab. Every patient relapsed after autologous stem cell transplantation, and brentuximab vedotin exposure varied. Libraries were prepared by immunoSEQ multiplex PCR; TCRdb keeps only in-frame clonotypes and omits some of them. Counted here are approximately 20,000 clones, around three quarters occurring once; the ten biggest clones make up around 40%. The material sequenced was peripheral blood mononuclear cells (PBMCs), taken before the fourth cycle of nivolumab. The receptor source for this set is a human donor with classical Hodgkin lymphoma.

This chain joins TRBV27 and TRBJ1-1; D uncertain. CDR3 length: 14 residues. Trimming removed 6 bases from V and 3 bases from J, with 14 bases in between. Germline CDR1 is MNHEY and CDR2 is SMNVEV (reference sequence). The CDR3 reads CASSLLARDTEAFF. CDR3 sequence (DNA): TGTGCCAGCAGCCTTCTCGCCCGGGACACTGAAGCTTTCTTT.

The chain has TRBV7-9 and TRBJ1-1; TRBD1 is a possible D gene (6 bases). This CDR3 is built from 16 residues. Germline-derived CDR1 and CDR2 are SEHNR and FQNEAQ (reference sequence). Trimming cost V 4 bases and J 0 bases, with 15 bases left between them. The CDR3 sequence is CASSSQGTIMNTEAFF. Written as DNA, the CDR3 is TGTGCCAGCAGCTCCCAGGGGACTATCATGAACACTGAAGCTTTCTTT.

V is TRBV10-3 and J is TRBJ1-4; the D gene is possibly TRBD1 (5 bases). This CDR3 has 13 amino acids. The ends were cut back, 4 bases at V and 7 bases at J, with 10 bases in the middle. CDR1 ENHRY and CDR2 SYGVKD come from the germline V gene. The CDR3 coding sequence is TGTGCCATCAGTGGAGGGGCGTTTGAAAAACTGTTTTTT. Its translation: CAISGGAFEKLFF.

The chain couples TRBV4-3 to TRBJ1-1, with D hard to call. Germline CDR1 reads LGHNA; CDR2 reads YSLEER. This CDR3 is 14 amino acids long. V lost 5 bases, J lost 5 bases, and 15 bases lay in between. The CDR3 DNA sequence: TGCGCCAGCAGCTACGGGGAATACACGACTGAAGCTTTCTTT. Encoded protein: CASSYGEYTTEAFF.

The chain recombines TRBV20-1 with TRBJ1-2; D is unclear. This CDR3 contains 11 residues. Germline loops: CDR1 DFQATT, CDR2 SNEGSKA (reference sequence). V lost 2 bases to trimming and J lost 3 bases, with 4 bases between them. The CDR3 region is CSARFDYGYTF. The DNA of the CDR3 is TGCAGTGCTAGATTCGACTATGGCTACACCTTC.

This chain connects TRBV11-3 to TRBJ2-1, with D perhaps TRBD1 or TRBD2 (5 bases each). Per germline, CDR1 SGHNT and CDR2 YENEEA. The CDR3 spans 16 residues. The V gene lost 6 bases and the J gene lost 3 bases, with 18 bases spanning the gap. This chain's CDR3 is CASRLGGGTFYNEQFF. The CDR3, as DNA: TGTGCCAGCAGGTTGGGTGGTGGGACCTTCTACAATGAGCAGTTCTTC.

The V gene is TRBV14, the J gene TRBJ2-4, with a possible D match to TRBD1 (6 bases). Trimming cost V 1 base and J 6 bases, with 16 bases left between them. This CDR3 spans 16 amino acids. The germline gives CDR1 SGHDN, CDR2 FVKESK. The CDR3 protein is CASSQANPGVGNIQYF. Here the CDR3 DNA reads TGTGCCAGCAGCCAAGCTAATCCAGGGGTGGGAAACATTCAGTACTTC. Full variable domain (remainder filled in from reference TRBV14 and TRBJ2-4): EAGVTQFPSHSVIEKGQTVTLRCDPISGHDNLYWYRRVMGKEIKFLLHFVKESKQDESGMPNNRFLAERTGGTYSTLKVQPAELEDSGVYFCASSQANPGVGNIQYFGAGTRLSVL.

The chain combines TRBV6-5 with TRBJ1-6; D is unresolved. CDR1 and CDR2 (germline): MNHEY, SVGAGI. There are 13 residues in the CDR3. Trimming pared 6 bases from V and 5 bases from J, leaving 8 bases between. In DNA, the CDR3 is TGTGCCAGCAGGTACAGCGATAATTCACCCCTCCACTTT. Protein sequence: CASRYSDNSPLHF.

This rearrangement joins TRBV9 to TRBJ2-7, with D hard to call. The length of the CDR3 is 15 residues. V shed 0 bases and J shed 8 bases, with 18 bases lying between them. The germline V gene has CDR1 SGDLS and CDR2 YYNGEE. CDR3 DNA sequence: TGTGCCAGCAGCGTAGAGGAATCCCGACTGGTGAAGCAGTACTTC. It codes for CASSVEESRLVKQYF.

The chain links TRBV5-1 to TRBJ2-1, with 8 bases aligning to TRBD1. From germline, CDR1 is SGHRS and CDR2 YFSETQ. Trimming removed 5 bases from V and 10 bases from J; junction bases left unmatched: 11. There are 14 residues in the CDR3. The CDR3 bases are TGCGCCAGCAGACCCGGGACAGGAGGTTACGAGCAGTTCTTC. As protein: CASRPGTGGYEQFF.